Below are 13 T cell receptor beta chains sequenced from a single sample in a study of Graves' ophthalmopathy and Graves' hyperthyroidism. The TCR beta CDR3 regions underwent amplification from RNA transcripts. First-round RT-PCR employed HTBI primers, with a second-round multiplex PCR after it. MiXCR, run by TCRdb on the multiplex PCR reads, gives a single entry per CDR3 protein. This sample yields some 400,000 distinct CDR3 sequences, of which 18% are seen a single time; 1.5% to 2% belongs to the top ten. The sequenced sample consisted of peripheral blood. These receptors all come from a young woman with Graves' ophthalmopathy.

This clonotype occurred many times. J is TRBJ2-2 and V is TRBV29-1; 8 nucleotides align to TRBD1. The CDR3 loop spans 14 amino acids. V lost 5 bases, J lost 7 bases, and 9 bases stayed unmatched. Germline V CDR1 and CDR2: SQVTM, ANQGSEA. The CDR3 loop is CSVFSRGQGGELFF. For the CDR3, the DNA is TGCAGCGTTTTTAGCAGGGGGCAGGGCGGGGAGCTGTTTTTT.

There are many counts of this clonotype. V gene TRBV7-2 combines with J gene TRBJ1-2; perhaps TRBD1 as D (5 bases). Between the trimmed V and J ends, which lost 4 bases and 5 bases, there was a span of 17 bases. The CDR3 loop spans 15 amino acids. The germline CDR1 and CDR2 sequences are SGHTA and FQGNSA. The CDR3 DNA follows: TGTGCCAGCAGCTCCCCGAGGGACGCAAGATATGGCTACACCTTC. It yields the protein CASSSPRDARYGYTF.

This clonotype was observed at least ten times. The genes are TRBV7-2 and TRBJ2-7; D ambiguous. CDR3 size: 12 residues. V was clipped by 4 bases and J by 7 bases, with 11 bases between them. Germline values: CDR1 SGHTA, CDR2 FQGNSA. CDR3 DNA sequence: TGTGCCAGCAGCTACTCGTATGGGGAGCAGTACTTC. It specifies CASSYSYGEQYF. Full variable domain (outside the CDR3, taken from reference TRBV7-2 and TRBJ2-7): GAGVSQSPSNKVTEKGKDVELRCDPISGHTALYWYRQSLGQGLEFLIYFQGNSAPDKSGLPSDRFSAERTGGSVSTLTIQRTQQEDSAVYLCASSYSYGEQYFGPGTRLTVT.

The table lists this clonotype with many counts. The genes are TRBV6-5 and TRBJ1-5, with 7 bases that match TRBD1. From germline, CDR1 is MNHEY and CDR2 SVGAGI. Trimming at V came to 5 bases and at J to 0 bases, leaving 4 bases not matched to a gene. This CDR3 has 15 amino acids. In DNA form, the CDR3 reads TGTGCCAGCAGTACAGGGGTGGCTAGCAATCAGCCCCAGCATTTT. This sequence encodes CASSTGVASNQPQHF.

This clonotype occurred many times. The J gene is TRBJ2-6, the V gene TRBV12-3 or TRBV12-4; D perhaps matches TRBD1 (6 bases). The CDR3 length is 17 residues. V shed 5 bases and J shed 2 bases, with 16 bases lying between them. CDR3 nucleotide sequence: TGTGCCAGCAGTCCCACGGGTAGGGGGACTGGGGCCAACGTCCTGACTTTC. It is translated as CASSPTGRGTGANVLTF.

The chain is built from TRBV6-1 and TRBJ2-7; 11 positions match TRBD2. CDR1 and CDR2 (germline): MNHNS, SASEGT. Losses at the gene ends were 7 bases for V and 4 bases for J; bases not matched to a gene: 9. The CDR3 spans 15 residues. The CDR3 region is CASIRIAGGPYEQYF. The CDR3 DNA reads as TGTGCCAGCATCCGGATAGCGGGAGGGCCGTACGAGCAGTACTTC.

The sample holds many counts of this clonotype. The rearrangement joins TRBV7-2 to TRBJ2-2; the match to TRBD1 covers 8 bases. Per the germline V gene, CDR1 is SGHTA and CDR2 is FQGNSA. Trimming took 5 bases from V and 2 from J; bases not matched to a gene: 13. This CDR3 spans 18 amino acids. CDR3: CASSLRQGPPYNTGELFF. The CDR3 DNA reads TGTGCCAGCAGCCTCCGACAGGGGCCCCCCTACAACACCGGGGAGCTGTTTTTT.

This clonotype was seen many times. The chain employs TRBV28 and TRBJ2-7; 8 bases map to TRBD2. The CDR3 length is 15 residues. Germline V gives CDR1 MDHEN, CDR2 SYDVKM. J was trimmed by 4 bases and V by 6 bases; bases with no gene match: 11. The CDR3 here is CASSLTGGPVYEQYF. The CDR3 coding sequence is TGTGCCAGCAGCCTGACGGGAGGGCCAGTGTACGAGCAGTACTTC.

The chain uses TRBV18 and TRBJ1-1; D is possibly TRBD1 (6 bases). CDR3 length equals 16 residues. Germline assignment: CDR1 KGHSH and CDR2 LQKENI. V lost 6 bases, J lost 1 base, and 18 bases lay in between. The CDR3 is CASSPRGGWRNTEAFF. The DNA of the CDR3 is TGTGCCAGCTCTCCCAGAGGGGGGTGGAGGAACACTGAAGCTTTCTTT.

The table lists this clonotype with many counts. The chain joins TRBV12-5 to TRBJ2-3; D is possibly TRBD2 (6 bases). Trimming left V 6 bases short and J 3 bases short, with 13 bases between. Germline-derived CDR1 and CDR2 are LGHNT and FRNRAP. This CDR3 is built from 14 residues. CDR3 DNA: TGTGCTAGTGGATACGGGAGAACGACAGATACGCAGTATTTT. Amino acid sequence: CASGYGRTTDTQYF. Together with reference TRBV12-5 and TRBJ2-3, the CDR3 gives the full variable domain: DARVTQTPRHKVTEMGQEVTMRCQPILGHNTVFWYRQTMMQGLELLAYFRNRAPLDDSGMPKDRFSAEMPDATLATLKIQPSEPRDSAVYFCASGYGRTTDTQYFGPGTRLTVL.

This clonotype was picked up many times. The chain couples TRBV20-1 to TRBJ2-7; D is unclear. This CDR3 is 13 amino acids long. Trimming shortened V by 1 base and J by 0 bases, and 7 bases separated the two germline ends. The germline V gene has CDR1 DFQATT and CDR2 SNEGSKA (reference sequence). This CDR3 reads CSARATSSYEQYF. The CDR3, as DNA: TGCAGTGCTAGAGCGACTTCCTCCTACGAGCAGTACTTC.

This clonotype was counted at least ten times. The chain carries TRBV7-2 and TRBJ1-5, with D unclear. There are 14 residues in the CDR3. The germline CDR1 and CDR2 sequences are SGHTA and FQGNSA. Trimming pared 8 bases from V and 2 bases from J, leaving 13 bases between. The CDR3 is CASSPRSRNQPQHF. The DNA of the CDR3 is TGTGCCAGCTCCCCCAGGAGCCGCAATCAGCCCCAGCATTTT.

This clonotype was detected ten times or more. V and J are TRBV28 and TRBJ2-2, with 9 bases lining up with TRBD1. V lost 6 bases and J lost 1; bases outside the gene matches: 6. This CDR3 is built from 16 residues. Germline CDR1 is MDHEN and CDR2 is SYDVKM. DNA for the CDR3: TGTGCCAGCAGGGTGACAGGGGGATTGAACACCGGGGAGCTGTTTTTT. Translating it yields CASRVTGGLNTGELFF.